This TCR beta chain was identified in a study of T cells in Graves' hyperthyroidism and ophthalmopathy (dated by TCRdb to between 2018 and 2020). Regarding the study in general: Peripheral blood was sampled at the time of initial diagnosis, prior to any treatment. To identify TCR V-J signatures that set the groups apart, the researchers used a discovery cohort of 90 to 100 patients, made up of around 40 with Graves' ophthalmopathy and about 55 with stable Graves' hyperthyroidism. Prospective prediction of ophthalmopathy was tested in an independent validation cohort of 18 to 20 hyperthyroidism patients and 17 patients who later progressed to ophthalmopathy. The approximately 100 discovery patients were randomly split 7:3 into training and test sets. In addition, the study compared T-cell repertoires in thyroid tissue and in blood from about six Graves' hyperthyroidism patients. Once sampling was done, hyperthyroidism patients were given methimazole at a starting dose of 30 mg daily, whereas ophthalmopathy patients were given high-dose intravenous methylprednisolone. TCR Vbeta CDR3 sequencing of 140 or so peripheral blood samples (roughly 41 ophthalmopathy, around 80 hyperthyroidism and around 17 progressor patients) is reported in the paper. What the study reported, not specific to this receptor: During validation, the model predicted progression to ophthalmopathy a median of roughly six months ahead of onset, with almost 71% sensitivity and 72.22% specificity. Ophthalmopathy was separated from stable hyperthyroidism by a 13 V-J signature model, with around 88% sensitivity and about 84% specificity obtained in cross-validation and 80%/75% obtained in testing. No statistical method was used to fix the sample size in advance, and group allocation was not hidden from the investigators. Most expanded thyroid clonotypes (frequency above 0.001) were also found in blood, which suggests that blood repertoires may mirror thyroid immune responses.

Ophthalmopathy patients had moderately to severely active disease, with a Clinical Activity Score of 3 or more, a NOSPECS grade of 4 or more, and a disease duration of less than 3 months. Patients with uncontrolled infections, other autoimmune diseases, pregnancy or lactation were excluded. Diagnoses were established on the basis of clinical symptoms, serum thyroxine and TRAb, thyroid ultrasound, and orbital computed tomography. Ficoll-Paque density gradient centrifugation was used to isolate PBMCs from 10 ml of fresh peripheral blood. Total RNA was extracted using Trizol reagent, and RNA quality was assessed on an Agilent 2100 Bioanalyzer. As encoded in the germline V gene (reference sequence), CDR1 is LNHNV while CDR2 is YYDKDF. The CDR3, cysteine through phenylalanine, is 13 amino acids long. Only the CDR3 part of the read is kept: 39 bases, read in frame from the first base. The TCR beta CDR3 regions were amplified from RNA transcripts. For the first round of RT-PCR on the TCR CDR3, the HTBI primer set was used together with the Qiagen OneStep RT-PCR kit. Libraries were constructed in a second round of multiplex PCR, after which size selection and purification were carried out. Paired-end sequencing of the libraries was performed with 100 bp reads on an Illumina HiSeq2000. The authors processed their data as follows. SOAPnuke was used to process the raw data, removing reads that contained adapters or uncalled bases, had a mean Phred below 15, or lacked an exact match to the constant primer or identifier. High-quality paired reads were merged using COPE v1.2.5, and each unique nucleotide sequence was defined as a clonotype. Clonotypes were aligned to IMGT TRBV, TRBD and TRBJ reference segments using MiTCR v1.1. The analysis was restricted to V-J combinations with a frequency above 0.0001, which together covered 99.2% of the repertoires. The TCS score was defined as F50 (clonal expansion) divided by E x V (chaos), with BLOSUM62-based TCRdist calculated between CDR3 peptides within each V-J. Welch's t-statistics and random forest reduced roughly 530 V-J features to about 12, which were used in a naive Bayes classifier (R e1071). Thyroid-blood repertoire similarity was quantified with the Morisita-Horn index. Using fastp trimming at Q25 and MiXCR clonotype assembly, TCRdb reanalyzed the public sequencing data and kept in-frame beta chains. Each entry is one CDR3 protein sequence, shown with its most common DNA and genes. It is TCRdb's table, rather than the study itself, that gives the V and J calls and clone size. Present in this sample are about 610,000 distinct CDR3 sequences, 14% to 15% of which were seen just once. Of the sample, around 4.5% is held by the ten largest clones.

This clonotype came up a few times. What this receptor recognizes is not known. This could be a read error, since a much larger clone is one nucleotide away. Sequencing used blood. This sequence was found in a woman aged 40 to 50 with Graves' ophthalmopathy. The chain is made from TRBV15 and TRBJ2-2; TRBD2 is perhaps the D gene, given 5 matching bases. The CDR3 region: CATSRLATGKLFF. The nucleotide sequence reads as follows: TGTGCCACCAGCCGACTCGCCACCGGGAAGCTGTTTTTT.